The source of this TCR beta chain is a study of blood T cells in healthy people across ages. Each sample had at least 6.5 million PBMCs isolated. A second PCR, run for roughly 7 to 11 cycles, used a sample-barcoded 5' primer plus a J-beta primer mix. TCRdb reprocessed the 5' RACE reads via MiXCR and lists one record per CDR3 protein. This table holds about 1,400,000 distinct CDR3 sequences, 55% to 75% found once. Study-wide findings and caveats: Those diversity estimates obtained from one million T cells were thought to be underestimates. Among long-lived donors, naive CD4+ cells were more numerous and diversity higher than in aged donors.

Worth noting for this clonotype: What it recognizes is unknown.

The CDR3 runs 17 residues. V lost 2 bases, J lost 1 base, and 20 bases lay in between. Germline CDR1 and CDR2: DFQATT and SNEGSKA (reference sequence). The receptor's source is a man aged 18 to 29 in good health. This chain connects TRBV20-1 to TRBJ1-2; possible D gene TRBD1, 6 bases. Sample: blood. This CDR3 is CSARTKSTGLLNYGYTF. The CDR3 DNA is TGCAGTGCTAGAACTAAATCGACAGGCCTACTTAACTATGGCTACACCTTC.